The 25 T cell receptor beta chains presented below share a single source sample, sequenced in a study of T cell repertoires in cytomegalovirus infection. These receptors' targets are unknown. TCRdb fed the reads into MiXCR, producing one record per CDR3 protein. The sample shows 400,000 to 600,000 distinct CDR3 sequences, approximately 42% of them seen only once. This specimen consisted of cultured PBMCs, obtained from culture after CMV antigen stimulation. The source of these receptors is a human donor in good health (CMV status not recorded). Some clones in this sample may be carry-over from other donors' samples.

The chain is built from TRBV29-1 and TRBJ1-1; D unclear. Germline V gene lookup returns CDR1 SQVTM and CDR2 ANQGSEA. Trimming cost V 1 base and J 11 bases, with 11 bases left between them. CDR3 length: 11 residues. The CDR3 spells CSVEGVFEAFF. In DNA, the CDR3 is TGCAGCGTTGAAGGGGTATTTGAGGCTTTCTTT.

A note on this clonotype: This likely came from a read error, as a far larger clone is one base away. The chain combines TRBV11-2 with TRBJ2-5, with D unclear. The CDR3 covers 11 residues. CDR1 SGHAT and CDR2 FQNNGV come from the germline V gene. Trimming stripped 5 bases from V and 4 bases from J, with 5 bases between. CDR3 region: CASSVRETQYF. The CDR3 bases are TGTGCCAGCAGCGTTCGAGAGACCCAGTACTTC.

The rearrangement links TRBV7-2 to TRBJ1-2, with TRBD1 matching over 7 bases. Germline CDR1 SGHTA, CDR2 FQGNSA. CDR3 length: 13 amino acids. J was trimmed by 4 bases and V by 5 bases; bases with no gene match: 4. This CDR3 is CASSPGQLYGYTF. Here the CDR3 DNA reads TGTGCCAGCAGCCCGGGACAGCTCTATGGCTACACCTTC.

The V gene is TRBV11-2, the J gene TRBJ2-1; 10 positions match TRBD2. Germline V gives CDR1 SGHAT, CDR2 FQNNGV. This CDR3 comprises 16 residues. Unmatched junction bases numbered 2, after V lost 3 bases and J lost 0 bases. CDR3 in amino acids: CASSFRTSGSYNEQFF. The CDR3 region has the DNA TGTGCCAGCAGCTTCCGGACTAGCGGCTCCTACAATGAGCAGTTCTTC.

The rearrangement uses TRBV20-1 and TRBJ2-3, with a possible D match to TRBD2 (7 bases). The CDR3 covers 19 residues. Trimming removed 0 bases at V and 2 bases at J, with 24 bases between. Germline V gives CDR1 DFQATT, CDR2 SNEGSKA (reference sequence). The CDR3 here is CSARDRGGRRETHTDTQYF. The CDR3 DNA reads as TGCAGTGCTAGAGATAGGGGGGGAAGGCGGGAGACACACACAGATACGCAGTATTTT.

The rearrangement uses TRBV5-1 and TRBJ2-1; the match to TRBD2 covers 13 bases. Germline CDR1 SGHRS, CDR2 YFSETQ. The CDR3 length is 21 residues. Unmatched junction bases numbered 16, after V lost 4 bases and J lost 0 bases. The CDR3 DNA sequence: TGCGCCAGCAGCCGGAAGGGGACAGCCGGGACTAGCGGGACCTCCTACAATGAGCAGTTCTTC. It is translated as CASSRKGTAGTSGTSYNEQFF.

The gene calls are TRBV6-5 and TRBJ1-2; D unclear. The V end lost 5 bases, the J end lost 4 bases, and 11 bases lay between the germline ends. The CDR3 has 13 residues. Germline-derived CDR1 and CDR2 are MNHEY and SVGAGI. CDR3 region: CASSPGLFYGYTF. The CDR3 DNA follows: TGTGCCAGCAGTCCGGGTCTGTTCTATGGCTACACCTTC.

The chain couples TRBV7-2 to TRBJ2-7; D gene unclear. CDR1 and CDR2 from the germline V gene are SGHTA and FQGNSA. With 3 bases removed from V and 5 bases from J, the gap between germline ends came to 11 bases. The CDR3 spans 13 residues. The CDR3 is CASSFGSGNEQYF. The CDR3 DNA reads TGTGCCAGCAGCTTCGGATCAGGTAACGAGCAGTACTTC.

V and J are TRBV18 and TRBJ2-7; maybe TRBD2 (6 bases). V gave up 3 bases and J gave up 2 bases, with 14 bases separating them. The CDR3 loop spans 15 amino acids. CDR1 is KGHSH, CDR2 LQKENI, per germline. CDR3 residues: CASSPRDSATYEQYF. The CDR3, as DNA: TGTGCCAGCTCACCGAGGGACTCCGCAACCTACGAGCAGTACTTC.

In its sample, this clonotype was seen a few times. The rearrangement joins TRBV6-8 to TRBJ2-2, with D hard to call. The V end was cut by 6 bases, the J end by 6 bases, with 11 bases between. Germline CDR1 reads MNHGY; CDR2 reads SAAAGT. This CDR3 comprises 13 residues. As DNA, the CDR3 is TGTGCCAGCAGGGTCAGATTTTCCGGGGAGCTGTTTTTT. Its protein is CASRVRFSGELFF.

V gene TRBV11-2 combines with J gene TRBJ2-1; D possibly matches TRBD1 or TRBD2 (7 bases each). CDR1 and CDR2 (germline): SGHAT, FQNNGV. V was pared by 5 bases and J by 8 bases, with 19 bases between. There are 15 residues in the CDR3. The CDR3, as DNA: TGTGCCAGCAGCCGACAGGGACTACCTTCGGATGAGCAGTTCTTC. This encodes CASSRQGLPSDEQFF.

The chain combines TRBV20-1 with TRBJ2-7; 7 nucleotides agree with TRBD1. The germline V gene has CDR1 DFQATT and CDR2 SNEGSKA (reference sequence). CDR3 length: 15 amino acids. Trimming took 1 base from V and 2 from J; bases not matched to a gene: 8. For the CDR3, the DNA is TGCAGTGCTAGAGGGCGACAGGGCCCTCCCTACGAGCAGTACTTC. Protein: CSARGRQGPPYEQYF.

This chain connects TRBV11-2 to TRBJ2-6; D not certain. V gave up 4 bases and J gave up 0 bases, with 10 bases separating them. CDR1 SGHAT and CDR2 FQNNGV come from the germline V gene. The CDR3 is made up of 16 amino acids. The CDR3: CASSSSWVSGANVLTF. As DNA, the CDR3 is TGTGCCAGCAGCTCCTCCTGGGTCTCTGGGGCCAACGTCCTGACTTTC.

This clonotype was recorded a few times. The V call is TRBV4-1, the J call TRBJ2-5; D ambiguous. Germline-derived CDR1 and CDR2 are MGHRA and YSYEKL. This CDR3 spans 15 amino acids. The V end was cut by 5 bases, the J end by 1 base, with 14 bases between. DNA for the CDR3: TGCGCCAGCAGCGAAAGACGGCCCGGCCAAGAGACCCAGTACTTC. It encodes CASSERRPGQETQYF.

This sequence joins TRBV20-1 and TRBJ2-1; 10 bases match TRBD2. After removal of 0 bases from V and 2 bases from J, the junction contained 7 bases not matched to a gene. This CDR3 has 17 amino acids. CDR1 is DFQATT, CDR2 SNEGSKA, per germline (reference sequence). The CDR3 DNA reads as TGCAGTGCTAGAGATCGCGGGCTAGCGGGAGCCTACAATGAGCAGTTCTTC. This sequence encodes CSARDRGLAGAYNEQFF.

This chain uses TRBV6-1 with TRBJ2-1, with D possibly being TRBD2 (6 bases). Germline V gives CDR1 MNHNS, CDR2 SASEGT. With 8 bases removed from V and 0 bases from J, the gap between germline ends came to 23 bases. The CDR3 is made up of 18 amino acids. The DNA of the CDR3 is TGTGCCAGCGGAGGGAGGAGGGGCGGGGATAGCTCCTACAATGAGCAGTTCTTC. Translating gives CASGGRRGGDSSYNEQFF.

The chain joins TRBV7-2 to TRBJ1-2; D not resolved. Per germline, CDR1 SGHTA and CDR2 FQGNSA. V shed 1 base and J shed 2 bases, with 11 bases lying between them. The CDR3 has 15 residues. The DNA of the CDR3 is TGTGCCAGCAGCTTAGGACGGTACAGAAACTATGGCTACACCTTC. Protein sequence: CASSLGRYRNYGYTF.

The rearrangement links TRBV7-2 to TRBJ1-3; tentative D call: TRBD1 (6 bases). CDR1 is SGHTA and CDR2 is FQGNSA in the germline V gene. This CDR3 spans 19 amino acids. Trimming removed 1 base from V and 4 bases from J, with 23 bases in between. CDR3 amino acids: CASSLVAPSQGRSGNTIYF. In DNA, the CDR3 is TGTGCCAGCAGCTTAGTGGCCCCCTCCCAGGGGAGATCCGGAAACACCATATATTTT.

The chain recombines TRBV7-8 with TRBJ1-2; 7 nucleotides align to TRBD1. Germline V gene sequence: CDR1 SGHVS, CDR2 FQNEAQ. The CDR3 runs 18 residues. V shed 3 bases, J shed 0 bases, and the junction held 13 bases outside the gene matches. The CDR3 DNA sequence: TGTGCCAGCAGCTTGGGTCCCCGAACAGGGGCGGCTAACTATGGCTACACCTTC. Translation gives CASSLGPRTGAANYGYTF. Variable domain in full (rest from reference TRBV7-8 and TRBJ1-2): GAGVSQSPRYKVAKRGQDVALRCDPISGHVSLFWYQQALGQGPEFLTYFQNEAQLDKSGLPSDRFFAERPEGSVSTLKIQRTQQEDSAVYLCASSLGPRTGAANYGYTFGSGTRLTVV.

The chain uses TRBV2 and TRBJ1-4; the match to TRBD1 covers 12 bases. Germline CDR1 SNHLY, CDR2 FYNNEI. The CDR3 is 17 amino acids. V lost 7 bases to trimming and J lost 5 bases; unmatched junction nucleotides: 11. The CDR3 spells CASKEPGQGARNEKLFF. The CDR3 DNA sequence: TGTGCCAGCAAAGAACCGGGACAGGGGGCGAGGAATGAAAAACTGTTTTTT.

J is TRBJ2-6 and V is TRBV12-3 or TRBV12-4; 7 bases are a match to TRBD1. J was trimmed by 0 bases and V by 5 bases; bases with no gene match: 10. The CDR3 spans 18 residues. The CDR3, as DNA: TGTGCCAGCAGTCGACAAACAGGGGTTCTCTCTGGGGCCAACGTCCTGACTTTC. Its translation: CASSRQTGVLSGANVLTF.

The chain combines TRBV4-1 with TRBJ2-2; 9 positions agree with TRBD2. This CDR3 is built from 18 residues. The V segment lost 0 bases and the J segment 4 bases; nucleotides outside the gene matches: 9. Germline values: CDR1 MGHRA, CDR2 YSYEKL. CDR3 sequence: CASSQDYGASGITGELFF. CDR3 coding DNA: TGCGCCAGCAGCCAAGACTACGGGGCTAGCGGGATCACCGGGGAGCTGTTTTTT.

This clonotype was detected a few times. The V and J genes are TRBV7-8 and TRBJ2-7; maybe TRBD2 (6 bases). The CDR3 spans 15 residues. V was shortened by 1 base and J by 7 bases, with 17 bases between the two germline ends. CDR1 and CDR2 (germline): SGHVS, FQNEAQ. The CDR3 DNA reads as TGTGCCAGCAGCTTAGTGTGGTCCGGGAGCGGGGAGCAGTACTTC. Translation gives CASSLVWSGSGEQYF. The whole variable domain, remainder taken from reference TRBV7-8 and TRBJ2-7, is GAGVSQSPRYKVAKRGQDVALRCDPISGHVSLFWYQQALGQGPEFLTYFQNEAQLDKSGLPSDRFFAERPEGSVSTLKIQRTQQEDSAVYLCASSLVWSGSGEQYFGPGTRLTVT.

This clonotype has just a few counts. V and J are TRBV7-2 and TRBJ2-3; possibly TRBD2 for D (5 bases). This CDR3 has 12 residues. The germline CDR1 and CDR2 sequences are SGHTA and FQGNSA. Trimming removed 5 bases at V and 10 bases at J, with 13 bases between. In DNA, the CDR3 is TGTGCCAGCAGCAACCGAGGGCAGGCGCAGTATTTT. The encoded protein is CASSNRGQAQYF.

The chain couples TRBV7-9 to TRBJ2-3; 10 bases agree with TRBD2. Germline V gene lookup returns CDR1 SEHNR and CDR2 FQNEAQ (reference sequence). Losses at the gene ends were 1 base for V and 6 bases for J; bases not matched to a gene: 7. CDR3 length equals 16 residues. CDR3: CASSLGSGRAADTQYF. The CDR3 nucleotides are TGTGCCAGCAGCTTAGGGAGCGGGAGGGCCGCGGATACGCAGTATTTT.